This TCR beta chain was identified during a study of blood T cell repertoires in COVID-19. Donors in Cohort 3 who had recovered were those with two negative PCRs, healthcare professional clearance, or resolution of their symptoms. Germline V gene lookup returns CDR1 MNHEY and CDR2 SVGAGI. Trimming took 2 bases from V and 9 from J; bases not matched to a gene: 10. The CDR3 length is 16 residues. Profiled with immunoSEQ multiplex PCR; TCRdb holds only in-frame clones, not every one. This table has approximately 400,000 clones, around four fifths appearing once. The sample taken for sequencing was PBMCs or T cells enriched from blood (not recorded which). This chain uses TRBV6-5 with TRBJ1-6; 7 bases line up with TRBD1. The sequence came from a woman between 50 and 59 years old who had recovered from COVID-19. The CDR3 loop is CASSYRLGTASSPLHF. Here the CDR3 DNA reads TGTGCCAGCAGTTACAGGTTAGGGACAGCAAGTTCACCCCTCCACTTT.